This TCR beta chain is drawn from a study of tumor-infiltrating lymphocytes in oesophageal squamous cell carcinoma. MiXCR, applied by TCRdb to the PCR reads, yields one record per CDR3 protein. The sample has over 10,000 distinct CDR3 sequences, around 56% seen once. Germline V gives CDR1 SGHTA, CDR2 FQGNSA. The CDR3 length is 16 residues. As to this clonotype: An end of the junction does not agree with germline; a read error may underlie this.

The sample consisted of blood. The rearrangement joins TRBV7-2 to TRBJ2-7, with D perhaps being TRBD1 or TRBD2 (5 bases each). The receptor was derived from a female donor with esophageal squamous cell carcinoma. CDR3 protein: CASSRKAGTENSPLHF. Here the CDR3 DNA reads TGTGCCAGCAGCCGTAAAGCCGGGACCGAAAATTCACCCCTCCACTTC.